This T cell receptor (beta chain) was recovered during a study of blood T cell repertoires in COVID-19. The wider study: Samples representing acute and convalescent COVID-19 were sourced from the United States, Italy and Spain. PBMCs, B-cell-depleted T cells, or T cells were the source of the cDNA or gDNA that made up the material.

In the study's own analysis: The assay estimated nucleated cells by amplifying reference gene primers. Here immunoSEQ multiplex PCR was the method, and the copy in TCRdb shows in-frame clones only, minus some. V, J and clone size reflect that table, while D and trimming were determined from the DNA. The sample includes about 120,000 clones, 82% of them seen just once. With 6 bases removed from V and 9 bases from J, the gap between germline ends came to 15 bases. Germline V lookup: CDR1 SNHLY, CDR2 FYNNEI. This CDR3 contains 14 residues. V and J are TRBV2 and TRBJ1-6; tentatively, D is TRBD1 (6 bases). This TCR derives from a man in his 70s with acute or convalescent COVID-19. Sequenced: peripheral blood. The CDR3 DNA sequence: TGTGCCAGCAGCGGGGGGGGGCGCGGTTCACCCCTCCACTTT. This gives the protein CASSGGGRGSPLHF.